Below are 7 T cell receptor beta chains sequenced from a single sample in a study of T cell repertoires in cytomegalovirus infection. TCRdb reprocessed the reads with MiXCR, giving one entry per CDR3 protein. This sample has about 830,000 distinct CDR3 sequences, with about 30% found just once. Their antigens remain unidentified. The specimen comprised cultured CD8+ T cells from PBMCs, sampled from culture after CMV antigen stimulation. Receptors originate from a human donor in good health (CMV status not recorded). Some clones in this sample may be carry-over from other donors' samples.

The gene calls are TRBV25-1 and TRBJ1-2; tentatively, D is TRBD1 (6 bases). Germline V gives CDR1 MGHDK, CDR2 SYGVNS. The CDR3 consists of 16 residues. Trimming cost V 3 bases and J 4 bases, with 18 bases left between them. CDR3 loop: CASSDLADRNLYGYTF. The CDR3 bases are TGTGCCAGCAGTGACCTTGCGGACAGAAACCTCTATGGCTACACCTTC.

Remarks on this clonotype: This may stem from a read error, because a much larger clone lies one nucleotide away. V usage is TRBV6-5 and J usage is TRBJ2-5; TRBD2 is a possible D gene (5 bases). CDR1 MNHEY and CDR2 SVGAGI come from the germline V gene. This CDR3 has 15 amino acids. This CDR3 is CASSYFQAGAETQHF. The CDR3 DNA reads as TGTGCCAGCAGTTACTTCCAGGCAGGAGCGGAGACCCAGCACTTC.

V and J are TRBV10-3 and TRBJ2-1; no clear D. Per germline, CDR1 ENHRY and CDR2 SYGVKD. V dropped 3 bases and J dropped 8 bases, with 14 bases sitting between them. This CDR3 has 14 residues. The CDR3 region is CAISERSPVDEQFF. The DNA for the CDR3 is TGTGCCATCAGTGAACGAAGTCCAGTGGATGAGCAGTTCTTC.

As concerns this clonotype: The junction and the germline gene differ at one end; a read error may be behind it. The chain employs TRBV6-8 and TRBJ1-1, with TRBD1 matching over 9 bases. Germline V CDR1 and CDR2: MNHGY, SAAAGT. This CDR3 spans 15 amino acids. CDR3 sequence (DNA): TGTGCCAGCAGTTTCAACAGGGGGCCGAACACTGCAGCTTTCTTT. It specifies CASSFNRGPNTAAFF.

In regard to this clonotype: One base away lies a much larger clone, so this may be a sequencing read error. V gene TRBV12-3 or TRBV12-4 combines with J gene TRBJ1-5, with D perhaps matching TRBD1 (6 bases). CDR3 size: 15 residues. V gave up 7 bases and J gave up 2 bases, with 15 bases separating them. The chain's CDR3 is CASTTDSPGNQPQHF. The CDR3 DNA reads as TGTGCCAGCACTACGGACAGCCCGGGCAATCAGCCCCAGCATTTT.

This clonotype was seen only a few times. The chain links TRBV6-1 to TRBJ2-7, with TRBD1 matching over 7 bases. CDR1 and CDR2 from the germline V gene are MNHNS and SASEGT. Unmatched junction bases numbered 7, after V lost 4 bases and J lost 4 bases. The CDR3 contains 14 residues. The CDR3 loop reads CASSGTQQGYEQYF. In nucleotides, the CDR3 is TGTGCCAGCAGTGGAACCCAACAGGGGTACGAGCAGTACTTC.

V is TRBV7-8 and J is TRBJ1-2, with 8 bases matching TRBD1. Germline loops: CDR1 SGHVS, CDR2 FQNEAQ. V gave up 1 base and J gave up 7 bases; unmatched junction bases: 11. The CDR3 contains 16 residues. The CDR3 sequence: CASSLGGTGGSRGYTF. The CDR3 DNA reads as TGTGCCAGCAGCTTAGGCGGGACAGGCGGATCTCGTGGCTACACCTTC.